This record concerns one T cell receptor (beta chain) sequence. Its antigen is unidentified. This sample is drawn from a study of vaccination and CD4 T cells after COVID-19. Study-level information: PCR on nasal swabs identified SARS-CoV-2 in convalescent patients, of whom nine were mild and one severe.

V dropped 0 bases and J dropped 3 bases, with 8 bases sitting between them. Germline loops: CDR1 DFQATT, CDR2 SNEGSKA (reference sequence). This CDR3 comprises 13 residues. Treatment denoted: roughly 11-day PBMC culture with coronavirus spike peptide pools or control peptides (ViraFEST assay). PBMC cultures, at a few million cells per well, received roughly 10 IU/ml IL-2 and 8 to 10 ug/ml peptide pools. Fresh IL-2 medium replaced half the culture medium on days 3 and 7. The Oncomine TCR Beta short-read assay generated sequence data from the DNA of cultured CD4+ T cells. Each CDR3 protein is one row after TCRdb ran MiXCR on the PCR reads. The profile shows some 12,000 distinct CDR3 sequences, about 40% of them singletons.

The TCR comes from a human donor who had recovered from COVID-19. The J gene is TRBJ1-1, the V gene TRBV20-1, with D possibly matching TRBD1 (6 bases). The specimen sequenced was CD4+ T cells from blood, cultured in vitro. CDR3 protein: CSAREDSYTEAFF. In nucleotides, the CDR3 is TGCAGTGCTAGAGAGGACAGTTACACTGAAGCTTTCTTT.